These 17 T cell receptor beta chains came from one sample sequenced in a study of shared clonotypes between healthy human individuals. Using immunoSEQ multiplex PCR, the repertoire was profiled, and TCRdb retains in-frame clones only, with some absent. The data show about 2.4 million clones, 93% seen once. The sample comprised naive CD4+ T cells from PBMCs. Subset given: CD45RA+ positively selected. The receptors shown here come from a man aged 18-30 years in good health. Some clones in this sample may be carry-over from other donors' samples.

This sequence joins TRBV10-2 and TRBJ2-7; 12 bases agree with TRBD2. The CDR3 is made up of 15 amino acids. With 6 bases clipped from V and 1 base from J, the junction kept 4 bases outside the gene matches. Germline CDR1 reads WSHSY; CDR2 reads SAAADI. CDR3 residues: CASRRTSGASYEQYF. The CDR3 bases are TGCGCCAGCAGGCGGACTAGCGGGGCTTCCTACGAGCAGTACTTC.

The CDR3 DNA follows: TGTGCCAGCACCGATAAGGTGGGGCAGTACTTC. This codes for CASTDKVGQYF. The chain combines TRBV28 with TRBJ2-7; D call uncertain. CDR1 is MDHEN and CDR2 is SYDVKM in the germline V gene. Between the trimmed V and J ends, which lost 7 bases and 9 bases, there was a span of 13 bases. This CDR3 spans 11 amino acids.

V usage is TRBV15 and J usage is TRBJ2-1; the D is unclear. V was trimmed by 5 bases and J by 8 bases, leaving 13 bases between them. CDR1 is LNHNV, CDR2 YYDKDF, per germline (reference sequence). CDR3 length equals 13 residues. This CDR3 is CATSGHLGDEQFF. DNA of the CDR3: TGTGCCACCAGCGGCCACCTTGGGGATGAGCAGTTCTTC.

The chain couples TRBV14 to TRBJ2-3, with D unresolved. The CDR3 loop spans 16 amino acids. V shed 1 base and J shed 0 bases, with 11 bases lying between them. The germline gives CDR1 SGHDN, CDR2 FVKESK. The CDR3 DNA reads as TGTGCCAGCAGCCAAGTCGGCGGAGCGAGCACAGATACGCAGTATTTT. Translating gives CASSQVGGASTDTQYF.

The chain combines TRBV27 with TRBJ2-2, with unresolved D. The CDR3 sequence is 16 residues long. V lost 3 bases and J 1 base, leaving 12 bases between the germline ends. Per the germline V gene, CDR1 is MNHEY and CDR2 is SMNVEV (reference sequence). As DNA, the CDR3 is TGTGCCAGCAGTTTGGCCACAGTATGGAACACCGGGGAGCTGTTTTTT. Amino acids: CASSLATVWNTGELFF.

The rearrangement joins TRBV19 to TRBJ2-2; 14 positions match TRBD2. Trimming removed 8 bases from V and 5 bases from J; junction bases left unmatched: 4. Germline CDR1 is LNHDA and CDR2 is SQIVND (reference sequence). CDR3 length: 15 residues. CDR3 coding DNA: TGTGCCAGTCTGACTAGCGGGAGGGGGACCGGGGAGCTGTTTTTT. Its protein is CASLTSGRGTGELFF. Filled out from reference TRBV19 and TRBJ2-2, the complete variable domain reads DGGITQSPKYLFRKEGQNVTLSCEQNLNHDAMYWYRQDPGQGLRLIYYSQIVNDFQKGDIAEGYSVSREKKESFPLTVTSAQKNPTAFYLCASLTSGRGTGELFFGEGSRLTVL.

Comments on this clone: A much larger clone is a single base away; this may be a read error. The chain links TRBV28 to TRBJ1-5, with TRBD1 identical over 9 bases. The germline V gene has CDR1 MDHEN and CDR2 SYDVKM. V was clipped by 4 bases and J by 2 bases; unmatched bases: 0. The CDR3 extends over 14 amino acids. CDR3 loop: CASSWTGGNQPQHF. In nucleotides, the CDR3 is TGTGCCAGCAGTTGGACAGGGGGCAATCAGCCCCAGCATTTT.

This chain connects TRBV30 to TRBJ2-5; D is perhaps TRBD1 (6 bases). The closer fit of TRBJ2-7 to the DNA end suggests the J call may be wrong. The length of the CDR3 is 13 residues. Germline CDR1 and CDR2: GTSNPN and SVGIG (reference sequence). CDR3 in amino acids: CAWSQGDTTEQYF. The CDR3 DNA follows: TGTGCCTGGAGTCAAGGGGACACCACCGAGCAGTACTTC.

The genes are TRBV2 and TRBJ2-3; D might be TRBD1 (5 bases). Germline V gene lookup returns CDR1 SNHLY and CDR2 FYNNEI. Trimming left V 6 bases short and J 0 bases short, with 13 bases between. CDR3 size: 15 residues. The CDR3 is CASRITGFSTDTQYF. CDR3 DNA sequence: TGTGCCAGCAGAATAACAGGTTTTAGCACAGATACGCAGTATTTT.

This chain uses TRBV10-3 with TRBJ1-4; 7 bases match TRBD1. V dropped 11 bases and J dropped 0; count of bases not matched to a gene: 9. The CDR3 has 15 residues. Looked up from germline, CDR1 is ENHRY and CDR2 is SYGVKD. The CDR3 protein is CASMDRIATNEKLFF. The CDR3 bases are TGTGCCTCAATGGACAGGATAGCAACTAATGAAAAACTGTTTTTT.

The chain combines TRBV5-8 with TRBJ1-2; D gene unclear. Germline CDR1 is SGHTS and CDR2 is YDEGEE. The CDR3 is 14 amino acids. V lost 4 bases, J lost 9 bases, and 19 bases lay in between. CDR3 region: CASSRLLVQVRYTF. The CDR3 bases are TGTGCCAGCAGCCGCCTCTTGGTGCAGGTCCGCTACACCTTC.

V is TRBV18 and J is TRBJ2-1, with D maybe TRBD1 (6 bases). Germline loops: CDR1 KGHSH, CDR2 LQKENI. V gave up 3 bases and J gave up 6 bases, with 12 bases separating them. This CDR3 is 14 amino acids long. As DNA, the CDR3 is TGTGCCAGCTCACCTAACAGGGAGTTCAATGAGCAGTTCTTC. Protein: CASSPNREFNEQFF.

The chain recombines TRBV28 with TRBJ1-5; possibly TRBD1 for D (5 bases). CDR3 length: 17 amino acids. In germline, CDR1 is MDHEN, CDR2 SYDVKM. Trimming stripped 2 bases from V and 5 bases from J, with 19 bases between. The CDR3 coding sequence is TGTGCCAGCAGTTTAGGGACGAGGAACGGTTTCGATCAGCCCCAGCATTTT. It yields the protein CASSLGTRNGFDQPQHF.

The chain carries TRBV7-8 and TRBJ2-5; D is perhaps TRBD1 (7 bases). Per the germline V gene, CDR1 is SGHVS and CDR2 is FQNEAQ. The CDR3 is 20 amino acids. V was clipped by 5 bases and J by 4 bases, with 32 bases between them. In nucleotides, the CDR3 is TGTGCCAGCAGCCTAAAAGGGGCGAGTAGGTCAGGGGGAGGCGGAGAGACCCAGTACTTC. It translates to CASSLKGASRSGGGGETQYF.

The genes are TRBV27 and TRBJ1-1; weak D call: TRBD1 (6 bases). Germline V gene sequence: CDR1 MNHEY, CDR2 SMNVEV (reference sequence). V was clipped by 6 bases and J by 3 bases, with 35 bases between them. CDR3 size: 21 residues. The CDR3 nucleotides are TGTGCCAGCAGCCGTCAGGGGTTCTCCCAAAACCATACTGTCTATCACACTGAAGCTTTCTTT. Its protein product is CASSRQGFSQNHTVYHTEAFF.

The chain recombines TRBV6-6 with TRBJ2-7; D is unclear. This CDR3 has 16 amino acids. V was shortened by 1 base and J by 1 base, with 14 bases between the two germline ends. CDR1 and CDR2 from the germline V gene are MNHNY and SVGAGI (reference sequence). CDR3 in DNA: TGTGCCAGCAGTTACTTTCCGAATAAACCGTCCTACGAGCAGTACTTC. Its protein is CASSYFPNKPSYEQYF.

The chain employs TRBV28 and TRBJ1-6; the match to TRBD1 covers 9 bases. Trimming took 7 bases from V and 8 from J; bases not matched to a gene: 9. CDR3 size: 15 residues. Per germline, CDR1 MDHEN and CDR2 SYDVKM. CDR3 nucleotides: TGTGCCAGCACCCCCGGGACAGGGTTGTATTCACCCCTCCACTTT. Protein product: CASTPGTGLYSPLHF.